The T cell receptor beta chain under discussion was sequenced for a study of blood T cell repertoires in COVID-19. CDR1 and CDR2 from the germline V gene are SGHNT and YYREEE (reference sequence). Trimming at V came to 3 bases and at J to 4 bases, leaving 9 bases not matched to a gene. This CDR3 has 15 amino acids. How the authors handled the data: Amplification of reference gene primers was used by the study to estimate nucleated cell counts. Here immunoSEQ multiplex PCR was the method, and the copy in TCRdb shows in-frame clones only, minus some. The DNA gave D and trimming, while V, J and clone size come from that table. The profile covers around 100,000 clones, with about 80% appearing a single time and approximately 24% taken by the ten largest.

This sequence originates from a human donor in a cohort sampled during active COVID-19. Sequencing used peripheral blood. J is TRBJ1-2 and V is TRBV5-4; TRBD1 matches 7 bases. CDR3 sequence reads: CASSSAGQLTYGYTF. In nucleotides, the CDR3 is TGTGCCAGCAGCTCCGCGGGACAGCTGACCTATGGCTACACCTTC.